The 21 T cell receptor beta chains listed next were all sequenced from one sample in a study of cytomegalovirus exposure and HLA in healthy donors. The PCR employed 60 Vbeta primers together with 13 Jbeta primers. The assay was immunoSEQ multiplex PCR, and TCRdb's table has in-frame clones only and misses some. Here the sample spans 250,000 to 350,000 clones, 75% to 90% being singletons. Source material: PBMCs. These receptor sequences come from a man between 40 and 49 years old in good health and CMV-seropositive.

V is TRBV9 and J is TRBJ2-1, with 9 bases matching TRBD1. The CDR3 spans 15 residues. After removal of 1 base from V and 7 bases from J, the junction contained 6 bases not matched to a gene. Looked up from germline, CDR1 is SGDLS and CDR2 is YYNGEE. The chain's CDR3 is CASSVLGQGSNEQFF. The CDR3, as DNA: TGTGCCAGCAGCGTATTAGGACAGGGGTCAAATGAGCAGTTCTTC.

The chain links TRBV2 to TRBJ2-3; D remains ambiguous. CDR1 SNHLY and CDR2 FYNNEI come from the germline V gene. The germline V and J ends were trimmed by 1 base and 6 bases, with 8 bases remaining between them. The CDR3 contains 13 residues. CDR3 in DNA: TGTGCCAGCAGTGAAGGACTTGCGGATACGCAGTATTTT. This codes for CASSEGLADTQYF.

The chain employs TRBV4-1 and TRBJ1-4; possibly TRBD1 for D (6 bases). Trimming took 3 bases from V and 0 from J, leaving 11 bases between them. Germline CDR1 is MGHRA and CDR2 is YSYEKL. The length of the CDR3 is 16 residues. The CDR3 protein is CASSQRTAATNEKLFF. CDR3 in DNA: TGCGCCAGCAGCCAGCGGACAGCCGCAACTAATGAAAAACTGTTTTTT.

The rearrangement links TRBV7-9 to TRBJ2-1, with 7 nucleotides matching TRBD2. The junction had 9 bases not matched to a gene; V was cut back by 5 bases and J by 2 bases. Germline lookup yields CDR1 SEHNR and CDR2 FQNEAQ (reference sequence). This CDR3 has 16 residues. The chain's CDR3 is CASSPRLGGAYNEQFF. The CDR3 bases are TGTGCCAGCAGCCCACGTTTGGGGGGGGCCTACAATGAGCAGTTCTTC.

This clone was found once. The chain links TRBV9 to TRBJ2-1; TRBD1 aligns across 9 bases. Germline V gene data show CDR1 as SGDLS and CDR2 as YYNGEE. The CDR3 contains 15 residues. The junction had 7 bases not matched to a gene; V was cut back by 3 bases and J by 6 bases. The CDR3 DNA sequence: TGTGCCAGCAGCGGGGGGGGACAGGGAATCAATGAGCAGTTCTTC. This gives the protein CASSGGGQGINEQFF. The entire variable domain, with the rest obtained from reference TRBV9 and TRBJ2-1, is as follows: DSGVTQTPKHLITATGQRVTLRCSPRSGDLSVYWYQQSLDQGLQFLIQYYNGEERAKGNILERFSAQQFPDLHSELNLSSLELGDSALYFCASSGGGQGINEQFFGPGTRLTVL.

The chain recombines TRBV5-1 with TRBJ2-3, with 10 bases lining up with TRBD1. The CDR3 covers 16 residues. J was trimmed by 2 bases and V by 4 bases; bases with no gene match: 7. The V gene's germline CDR1 is SGHRS and CDR2 YFSETQ. This chain's CDR3 is CASSADRGRLTDTQYF. In DNA form, the CDR3 reads TGCGCCAGCAGCGCCGACAGGGGGCGCCTCACAGATACGCAGTATTTT.

In this sample, this clone turned up once. The chain links TRBV6-5 to TRBJ1-2, with a tentative D call TRBD1 (6 bases). CDR1 is MNHEY and CDR2 is SVGAGI in the germline V gene. This CDR3 region has 14 residues. The germline V and J ends were trimmed by 0 bases and 5 bases, with 10 bases remaining between them. The CDR3 nucleotides read TGTGCCAGCAGTTACTCGTGGGGGCGTTATGGCTACACCTTC. Translation gives CASSYSWGRYGYTF.

The rearrangement links TRBV6-6 to TRBJ2-7; 11 bases match TRBD2. Germline values: CDR1 MNHNY, CDR2 SVGAGI (reference sequence). V shed 6 bases, J shed 9 bases, and the junction held 13 bases outside the gene matches. This CDR3 comprises 15 residues. This chain's CDR3 is CASRAGTSGTHGQYF. The CDR3 DNA sequence: TGTGCCAGCAGGGCCGGGACTAGCGGAACGCACGGGCAGTACTTC.

The V call is TRBV30, the J call TRBJ2-5; possibly TRBD2 for D (6 bases). The CDR3 loop spans 14 amino acids. Trimming pared 1 base from V and 5 bases from J, leaving 14 bases between. Germline assignment: CDR1 GTSNPN and CDR2 SVGIG (reference sequence). The CDR3 is CAWSAPGLRETQYF. The CDR3 coding sequence is TGTGCCTGGAGTGCCCCGGGACTGCGGGAGACCCAGTACTTC.

This clone was seen once. At one end the junction does not follow the germline gene, possibly because of a read error. The gene calls are TRBV4-2 and TRBJ2-1, with 13 bases that match TRBD2. The CDR3 sequence is 12 residues long. Looked up from germline, CDR1 is LGHNA and CDR2 is YNFKEQ. The CDR3 protein is CASSQGTSGNLF. As DNA, the CDR3 is TGTGCCAGCAGCCAGGGGACTAGCGGGAATCTCTTC.

V gene TRBV6-5 combines with J gene TRBJ1-3; maybe TRBD1 (6 bases). This CDR3 has 15 residues. CDR1 is MNHEY, CDR2 SVGAGI, per germline. The ends were cut back, 2 bases at V and 4 bases at J, with 12 bases in the middle. For the CDR3, the DNA is TGTGCCAGCAGTTACCGTGGACAGCCCGGAAACACCATATATTTT. Amino acid sequence: CASSYRGQPGNTIYF.

This chain uses TRBV19 with TRBJ2-7; the D gene is possibly TRBD2 (6 bases). Trimming stripped 4 bases from V and 0 bases from J, with 13 bases between. The CDR3 is made up of 15 amino acids. Germline-derived CDR1 and CDR2 are LNHDA and SQIVND (reference sequence). CDR3 coding DNA: TGTGCCAGTAGTAGGGACTCATACTCCTCCTACGAGCAGTACTTC. This sequence encodes CASSRDSYSSYEQYF.

This clone has a handful of counts. This chain connects TRBV28 to TRBJ1-5; the D is unclear. Germline V CDR1 and CDR2: MDHEN, SYDVKM. Trimming took off 7 bases at V and 7 bases at J, with 11 bases between the two ends. This CDR3 is built from 12 residues. The CDR3 reads CASKGGNQPQHF. CDR3 coding DNA: TGTGCCAGCAAAGGAGGGAACCAGCCCCAGCATTTT.

CDR3 bases: TGTGCCAGCAGTTTAATCGGCAATCAGCCCCAGCATTTT. It specifies CASSLIGNQPQHF. V is TRBV27 and J is TRBJ1-5; D is uncertain. Germline values: CDR1 MNHEY, CDR2 SMNVEV (reference sequence). With 2 bases removed from V and 2 bases from J, the gap between germline ends came to 4 bases. This CDR3 spans 13 amino acids.

The chain couples TRBV19 to TRBJ2-5; D gene unclear. Germline CDR1 LNHDA, CDR2 SQIVND (reference sequence). This CDR3 has 12 residues. Trimming removed 5 bases at V and 5 bases at J, with 9 bases between. Written as DNA, the CDR3 is TGTGCCAGTAGTTTCGGTCGCGAGACCCAGTACTTC. Translated: CASSFGRETQYF.

The rearrangement links TRBV27 to TRBJ2-3, with 7 bases lining up with TRBD2. The CDR3 runs to 16 residues. Germline-derived CDR1 and CDR2 are MNHEY and SMNVEV (reference sequence). The V gene end was trimmed by 2 bases and the J gene end by 1 base; junction bases not matched to a gene: 6. The CDR3 here is CASSLVGTMGTDTQYF. The CDR3 region has the DNA TGTGCCAGCAGTTTAGTGGGGACTATGGGCACAGATACGCAGTATTTT.

V is TRBV11-2 and J is TRBJ2-3, with 7 bases aligning to TRBD2. The junction had 6 bases not matched to a gene; V was cut back by 0 bases and J by 6 bases. This CDR3 is built from 15 residues. The germline gives CDR1 SGHAT, CDR2 FQNNGV. The CDR3, as DNA: TGTGCCAGCAGCTTAGATCGGCGGGAGCGGGATACGCAGTATTTT. It specifies CASSLDRRERDTQYF. Using reference TRBV11-2 and TRBJ2-3 for the parts outside the CDR3, the full variable domain is EAGVAQSPRYKIIEKRQSVAFWCNPISGHATLYWYQQILGQGPKLLIQFQNNGVVDDSQLPKDRFSAERLKGVDSTLKIQPAKLEDSAVYLCASSLDRRERDTQYFGPGTRLTVL.

This CDR3 reads CASSIAQGMSQPQHF. The CDR3 DNA reads as TGTGCCAGTAGTATAGCTCAGGGAATGAGTCAGCCCCAGCATTTT. The chain is built from TRBV19 and TRBJ1-5; D possibly corresponds to TRBD1 (5 bases). V was pared by 1 base and J by 6 bases, with 13 bases between. This CDR3 is built from 15 residues. Germline V gene lookup returns CDR1 LNHDA and CDR2 SQIVND (reference sequence).

This clone was observed a few times. This chain uses TRBV2 with TRBJ2-6; D might be TRBD2 (5 bases). Trimming pared 3 bases from V and 0 bases from J, leaving 6 bases between. In germline, CDR1 is SNHLY, CDR2 FYNNEI. This CDR3 region has 15 residues. DNA of the CDR3: TGTGCCAGCAGTGAGAGGGACTCTGGGGCCAACGTCCTGACTTTC. Its protein is CASSERDSGANVLTF.

The chain is built from TRBV9 and TRBJ2-1, with 11 bases fitting TRBD1. The junction had 5 bases not matched to a gene; V was cut back by 3 bases and J by 6 bases. The CDR3 totals 15 residues. Germline CDR1 and CDR2: SGDLS and YYNGEE. The CDR3 is CASSETGTGGNEQFF. The CDR3 DNA is TGTGCCAGCAGCGAAACCGGGACAGGGGGCAATGAGCAGTTCTTC.

V is TRBV4-1 and J is TRBJ2-7; possible D gene TRBD1, 5 bases. The CDR3 is made up of 14 amino acids. Germline assignment: CDR1 MGHRA and CDR2 YSYEKL. V dropped 0 bases and J dropped 3 bases, with 9 bases sitting between them. CDR3 loop: CASSQDQGYYEQYF. The CDR3 DNA reads as TGCGCCAGCAGCCAAGATCAGGGATACTACGAGCAGTACTTC.